These 21 T cell receptor beta chains share one sample of origin, sequenced in a study of OX40 agonist ivuxolimab in advanced cancers. Here immunoSEQ multiplex PCR was the method, and the copy in TCRdb shows in-frame clones only, minus some. The table lists tens of thousands of clones, under 90% of them singletons. The sequencing used CD4+ or CD8+ T cells sorted from blood, collected in a trial of the OX40 agonist ivuxolimab. These receptors were taken from an adult with an advanced solid tumor such as melanoma, head and neck, liver or kidney cancer.

The chain combines TRBV28 with TRBJ2-2, with TRBD2 as a possible D gene (5 bases). CDR3 length equals 16 residues. Trimming took off 6 bases at V and 1 base at J, with 15 bases between the two ends. CDR1 and CDR2 (germline): MDHEN, SYDVKM. The CDR3 DNA is TGTGCCAGCAGCCTAGGACTCCTTCTGAACACCGGGGAGCTGTTTTTT. Encoded protein: CASSLGLLLNTGELFF.

The chain combines TRBV2 with TRBJ2-7; possible D gene TRBD2, 5 bases. The V gene lost 7 bases and the J gene lost 6 bases, with 16 bases spanning the gap. Germline V gene data show CDR1 as SNHLY and CDR2 as FYNNEI. The CDR3 sequence is 13 residues long. CDR3 sequence: CASIPGDDGEQYF. CDR3 coding DNA: TGTGCCAGCATCCCCGGGGATGATGGCGAGCAGTACTTC. The whole variable domain, remainder taken from reference TRBV2 and TRBJ2-7, is EPEVTQTPSHQVTQMGQEVILRCVPISNHLYFYWYRQILGQKVEFLVSFYNNEISEKSEIFDDQFSVERPDGSNFTLKIRSTKLEDSAMYFCASIPGDDGEQYFGPGTRLTVT.

Comments on this clone: One junction end does not reproduce the germline sequence, and a read error may be involved. The rearrangement joins TRBV7-7 to TRBJ2-5; maybe TRBD2 (6 bases). The CDR3 runs to 14 residues. In germline, CDR1 is SSHAT, CDR2 FNYEAQ (reference sequence). The CDR3, as DNA: TGTGCTAGCAGCCAGCCCGGGGGACAAGAGACCCAGTACTTC. Translated: CASSQPGGQETQYF.

The chain combines TRBV5-6 with TRBJ1-2, with 9 bases matching TRBD1. Trimming cost V 4 bases and J 5 bases; bases outside gene matches: 9. CDR3 length: 15 amino acids. Germline CDR1 reads SGHDT; CDR2 reads YYEEEE. CDR3 sequence (DNA): TGTGCCAGCAGCGAGGGGGACAGGGAGTTATATGGCTACACCTTC. This translates into CASSEGDRELYGYTF.

This sequence joins TRBV7-2 and TRBJ2-1; D call uncertain. V was clipped by 0 bases and J by 8 bases, with 20 bases between them. Germline-derived CDR1 and CDR2 are SGHTA and FQGNSA. CDR3 length equals 17 residues. The chain's CDR3 is CASSLALLTTLRDEQFF. CDR3 sequence (DNA): TGTGCCAGCAGCTTAGCCCTCCTGACAACGTTACGGGATGAGCAGTTCTTC.

This chain connects TRBV15 to TRBJ2-7, with D possibly being TRBD2 (5 bases). The V end lost 0 bases, the J end lost 3 bases, and 12 bases lay between the germline ends. CDR3 length equals 15 residues. The germline gives CDR1 LNHNV, CDR2 YYDKDF (reference sequence). The CDR3 sequence: CATSRDLGGGYEQYF. The DNA for the CDR3 is TGTGCCACCAGCAGAGATCTAGGTGGAGGCTACGAGCAGTACTTC.

The chain uses TRBV18 and TRBJ2-3; the match to TRBD1 covers 7 bases. Germline V gene sequence: CDR1 KGHSH, CDR2 LQKENI. The CDR3 covers 14 residues. After removal of 2 bases from V and 4 bases from J, the junction contained 3 bases not matched to a gene. The CDR3 sequence: CASSPTGDADTQYF. The CDR3 nucleotides are TGTGCCAGCTCACCAACAGGGGATGCAGATACGCAGTATTTT.

The chain joins TRBV11-2 to TRBJ2-7; D possibly corresponds to TRBD2 (6 bases). Germline V gene data show CDR1 as SGHAT and CDR2 as FQNNGV. Trimming left V 0 bases short and J 4 bases short, with 13 bases between. The CDR3 is made up of 15 amino acids. Here the CDR3 DNA reads TGTGCCAGCAGCTTAGAGGGAGGCGGAGCTTACGAGCAGTACTTC. The encoded protein is CASSLEGGGAYEQYF.

The chain employs TRBV5-4 and TRBJ1-2; D unresolved. Deletions cut 0 bases from V and 3 bases from J, with 12 bases between. The CDR3 is 15 amino acids. In germline, CDR1 is SGHNT, CDR2 YYREEE (reference sequence). The CDR3 spells CASSLEPSLDYGYTF. The CDR3 bases are TGTGCCAGCAGCTTGGAGCCTTCATTAGACTATGGCTACACCTTC.

The sample holds one count of this clone. This chain joins TRBV5-1 and TRBJ2-7, with 9 bases that match TRBD1. This CDR3 spans 15 amino acids. Germline CDR1 SGHRS, CDR2 YFSETQ. V shed 4 bases, J shed 3 bases, and the junction held 8 bases outside the gene matches. The chain's CDR3 is CASSRPETGGYEQYF. The CDR3 region has the DNA TGCGCCAGCAGCCGGCCTGAGACAGGGGGCTACGAGCAGTACTTC.

This chain uses TRBV11-2 with TRBJ1-1, with 7 bases aligning to TRBD1. V dropped 2 bases and J dropped 1; count of bases not matched to a gene: 4. In germline, CDR1 is SGHAT, CDR2 FQNNGV. The length of the CDR3 is 15 residues. CDR3 residues: CASSLNGDRNTEAFF. CDR3 DNA sequence: TGTGCCAGCAGCTTAAATGGGGACAGGAACACTGAAGCTTTCTTT.

V gene TRBV27 combines with J gene TRBJ2-7, with D uncertain. Germline loops: CDR1 MNHEY, CDR2 SMNVEV (reference sequence). CDR3 length: 13 residues. The V end lost 5 bases, the J end lost 6 bases, and 14 bases lay between the germline ends. CDR3 region: CASSLTTPPEQYF. The DNA for the CDR3 is TGTGCCAGCAGTCTAACGACTCCTCCCGAGCAGTACTTC.

In DNA, the CDR3 is TGTGCCAGCAGCGTAGTGGGTCAAGGGGGCAATGAGCAGTTCTTC. It translates to CASSVVGQGGNEQFF. The J gene is TRBJ2-1, the V gene TRBV9; tentative D call: TRBD1 (6 bases). Trimming left V 0 bases short and J 6 bases short, with 13 bases between. Germline loops: CDR1 SGDLS, CDR2 YYNGEE. The CDR3 runs 15 residues.

This chain joins TRBV19 and TRBJ2-2; either TRBD1 or TRBD2 may supply D (5 bases each). In germline, CDR1 is LNHDA, CDR2 SQIVND (reference sequence). V was cut by 3 bases and J by 2 bases, with 10 bases left in between. The CDR3 length is 15 residues. The CDR3 loop is CASSMRGKNTGELFF. The CDR3 DNA reads as TGTGCCAGTAGTATGAGGGGCAAAAACACCGGGGAGCTGTTTTTT. Combining the CDR3 with reference TRBV19 and TRBJ2-2 gives the whole variable domain DGGITQSPKYLFRKEGQNVTLSCEQNLNHDAMYWYRQDPGQGLRLIYYSQIVNDFQKGDIAEGYSVSREKKESFPLTVTSAQKNPTAFYLCASSMRGKNTGELFFGEGSRLTVL.

The chain recombines TRBV6-6 with TRBJ2-1, with D perhaps TRBD2 (6 bases). Germline V lookup: CDR1 MNHNY, CDR2 SVGAGI (reference sequence). CDR3 length equals 13 residues. Trimming pared 6 bases from V and 4 bases from J, leaving 10 bases between. The CDR3 DNA follows: TGTGCCAGCAGCCCCGGGAGATACAATGAGCAGTTCTTC. This encodes CASSPGRYNEQFF.

The CDR3 coding sequence is TGTGCCAGCTCACCAAGGACACGAGGGGAGACCCAGTACTTC. Its protein is CASSPRTRGETQYF. This chain links TRBV18 with TRBJ2-5; D may correspond to TRBD1 or TRBD2 (5 bases each). Trimming took off 2 bases at V and 5 bases at J, with 12 bases between the two ends. This CDR3 region has 14 residues. Looked up from germline, CDR1 is KGHSH and CDR2 is LQKENI.

The gene calls are TRBV5-1 and TRBJ2-5; TRBD2 matches at 8 bases. CDR3 length: 18 amino acids. Germline V gene data show CDR1 as SGHRS and CDR2 as YFSETQ. V dropped 0 bases and J dropped 5; count of bases not matched to a gene: 15. CDR3 protein: CASSLAELAELGRETQYF. For the CDR3, the DNA is TGCGCCAGCAGCTTGGCCGAACTAGCGGAATTAGGACGGGAGACCCAGTACTTC.

The genes are TRBV11-1 and TRBJ2-7; TRBD2 is a possible D gene (5 bases). This CDR3 is 11 amino acids long. The germline V gene has CDR1 SGHAT and CDR2 FQDESV (reference sequence). Deletions cut 6 bases from V and 4 bases from J, with 7 bases between. CDR3 residues: CASRSGYEQYF. Here the CDR3 DNA reads TGTGCCAGCAGGTCGGGGTACGAGCAGTACTTC.

The chain uses TRBV27 and TRBJ1-2; perhaps TRBD1 as D (5 bases). Germline CDR1 is MNHEY and CDR2 is SMNVEV (reference sequence). V was pared by 6 bases and J by 5 bases, with 16 bases between. The CDR3 consists of 14 residues. In DNA, the CDR3 is TGTGCCAGCAGCGGGGGAAGCGGGAGATATGGCTACACCTTC. It is translated as CASSGGSGRYGYTF.

A few counts support this clone. The rearrangement uses TRBV6-5 and TRBJ2-7; D not resolved. CDR3 length: 13 amino acids. Germline V gene data show CDR1 as MNHEY and CDR2 as SVGAGI. Trimming left V 2 bases short and J 0 bases short, with 5 bases between. As DNA, the CDR3 is TGTGCCAGCAGTTACGGCGGCTCCTACGAGCAGTACTTC. Protein sequence: CASSYGGSYEQYF.

The genes are TRBV10-3 and TRBJ1-1, with 7 bases aligning to TRBD1. The V gene's germline CDR1 is ENHRY and CDR2 SYGVKD. The CDR3 loop spans 14 amino acids. The junction had 9 bases not matched to a gene; V was cut back by 6 bases and J by 5 bases. CDR3 nucleotide sequence: TGTGCCATCAGGGGGAAGACAGGGTTAACTGAAGCTTTCTTT. This codes for CAIRGKTGLTEAFF.